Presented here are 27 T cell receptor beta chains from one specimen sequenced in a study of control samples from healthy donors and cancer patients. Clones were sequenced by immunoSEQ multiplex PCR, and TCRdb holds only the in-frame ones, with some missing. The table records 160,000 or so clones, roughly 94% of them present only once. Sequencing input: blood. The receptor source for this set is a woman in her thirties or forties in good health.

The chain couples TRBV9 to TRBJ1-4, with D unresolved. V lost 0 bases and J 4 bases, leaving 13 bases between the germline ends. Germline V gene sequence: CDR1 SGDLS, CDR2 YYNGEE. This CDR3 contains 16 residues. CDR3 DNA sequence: TGTGCCAGCAGCGTAGGAGCGCCCATTCTTAATGAAAAACTGTTTTTT. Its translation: CASSVGAPILNEKLFF.

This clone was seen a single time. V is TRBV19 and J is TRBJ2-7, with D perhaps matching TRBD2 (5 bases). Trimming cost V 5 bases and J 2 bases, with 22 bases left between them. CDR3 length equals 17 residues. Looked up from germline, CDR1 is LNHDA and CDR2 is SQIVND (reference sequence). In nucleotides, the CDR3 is TGTGCCAGTAGTTTCCGGACTGCGACGATCTATCCCTACGAGCAGTACTTC. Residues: CASSFRTATIYPYEQYF.

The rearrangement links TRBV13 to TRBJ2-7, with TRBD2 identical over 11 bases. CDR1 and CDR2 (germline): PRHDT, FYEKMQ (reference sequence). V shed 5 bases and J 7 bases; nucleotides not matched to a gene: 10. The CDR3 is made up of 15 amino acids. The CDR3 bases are TGTGCCAGCAGCCCACTAGCGGGGGTTCCTGGGGAGCAGTACTTC. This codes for CASSPLAGVPGEQYF.

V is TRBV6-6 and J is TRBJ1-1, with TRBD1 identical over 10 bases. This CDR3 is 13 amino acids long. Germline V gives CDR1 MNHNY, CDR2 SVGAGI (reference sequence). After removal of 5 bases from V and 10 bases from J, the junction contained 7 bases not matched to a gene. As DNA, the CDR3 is TGTGCCAGCAGTCCGGGACAGGGGATCGTAGCTTTCTTT. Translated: CASSPGQGIVAFF.

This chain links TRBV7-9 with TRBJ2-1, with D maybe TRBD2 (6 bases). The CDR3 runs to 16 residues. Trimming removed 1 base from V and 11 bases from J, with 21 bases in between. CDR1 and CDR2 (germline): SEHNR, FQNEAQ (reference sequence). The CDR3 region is CASSLGKGSGGLKQFF. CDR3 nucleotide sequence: TGTGCCAGCAGCTTAGGAAAGGGGTCAGGTGGACTAAAGCAGTTCTTC.

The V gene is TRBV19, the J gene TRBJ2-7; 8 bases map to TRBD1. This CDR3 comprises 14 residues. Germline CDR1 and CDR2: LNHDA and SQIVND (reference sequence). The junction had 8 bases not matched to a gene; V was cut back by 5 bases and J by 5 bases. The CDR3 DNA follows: TGTGCCAGTAGTGACAGGGGCCAGAGGGACGAGCAGTACTTC. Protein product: CASSDRGQRDEQYF.

The CDR3 spells CASSQEWGNTEAFF. The CDR3 DNA sequence: TGTGCCAGCAGCCAAGAATGGGGGAACACTGAAGCTTTCTTT. The chain employs TRBV3-1 (or the pseudogene TRBV3-2) and TRBJ1-1; D remains unclear. The germline V gene has CDR1 LGHDT and CDR2 YNNKEL (reference sequence). The germline V and J ends were trimmed by 0 bases and 1 base, with 6 bases remaining between them. The CDR3 runs 14 residues.

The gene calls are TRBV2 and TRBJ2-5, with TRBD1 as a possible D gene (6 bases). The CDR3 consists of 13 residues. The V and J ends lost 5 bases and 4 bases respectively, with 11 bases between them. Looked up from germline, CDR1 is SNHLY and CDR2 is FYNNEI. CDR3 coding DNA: TGTGCCAGCAGTATAGCAGGGGCAGAGACCCAGTACTTC. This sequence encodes CASSIAGAETQYF. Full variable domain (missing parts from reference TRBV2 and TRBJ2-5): EPEVTQTPSHQVTQMGQEVILRCVPISNHLYFYWYRQILGQKVEFLVSFYNNEISEKSEIFDDQFSVERPDGSNFTLKIRSTKLEDSAMYFCASSIAGAETQYFGPGTRLLVL.

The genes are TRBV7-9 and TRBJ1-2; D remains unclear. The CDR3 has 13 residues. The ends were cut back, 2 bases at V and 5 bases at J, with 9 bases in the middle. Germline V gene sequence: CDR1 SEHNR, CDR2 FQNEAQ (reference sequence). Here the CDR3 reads CASSLSADYGYTF. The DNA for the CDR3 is TGTGCCAGCAGCTTATCGGCGGATTATGGCTACACCTTC.

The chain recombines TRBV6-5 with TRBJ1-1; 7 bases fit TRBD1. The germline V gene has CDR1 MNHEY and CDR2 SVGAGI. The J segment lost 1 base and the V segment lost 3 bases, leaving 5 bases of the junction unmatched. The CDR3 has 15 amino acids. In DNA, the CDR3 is TGTGCCAGCAGTTATACCAGGACAGGGAACACTGAAGCTTTCTTT. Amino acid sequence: CASSYTRTGNTEAFF.

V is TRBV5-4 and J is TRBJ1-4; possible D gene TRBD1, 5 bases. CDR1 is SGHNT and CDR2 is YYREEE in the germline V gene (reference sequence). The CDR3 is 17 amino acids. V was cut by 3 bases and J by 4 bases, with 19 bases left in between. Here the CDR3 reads CASSYGRAGTLNEKLFF. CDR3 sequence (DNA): TGTGCCAGCAGCTATGGACGTGCCGGGACGCTTAATGAAAAACTGTTTTTT.

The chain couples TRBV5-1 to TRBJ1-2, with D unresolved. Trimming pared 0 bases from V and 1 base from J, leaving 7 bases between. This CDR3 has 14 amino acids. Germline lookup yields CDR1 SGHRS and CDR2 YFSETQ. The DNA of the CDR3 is TGCGCCAGCAGCTTGGATCGGGGTAACTATGGCTACACCTTC. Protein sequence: CASSLDRGNYGYTF.

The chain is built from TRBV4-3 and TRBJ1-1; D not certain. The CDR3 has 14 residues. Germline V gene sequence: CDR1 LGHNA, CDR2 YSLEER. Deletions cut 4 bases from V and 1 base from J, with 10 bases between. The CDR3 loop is CASSLRRSNTEAFF. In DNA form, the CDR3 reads TGCGCCAGCAGCCTCCGACGGTCGAACACTGAAGCTTTCTTT.

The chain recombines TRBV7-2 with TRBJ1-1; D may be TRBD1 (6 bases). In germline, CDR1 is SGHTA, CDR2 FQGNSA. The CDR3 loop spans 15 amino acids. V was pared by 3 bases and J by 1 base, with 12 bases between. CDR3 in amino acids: CASSFGGRGNTEAFF. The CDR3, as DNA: TGTGCCAGCAGCTTCGGGGGGCGGGGGAACACTGAAGCTTTCTTT.

The CDR3 region is CATSRDRGFIETQYF. The CDR3 DNA reads as TGTGCCACCAGCAGAGACAGGGGTTTTATAGAGACCCAGTACTTC. The V and J genes are TRBV15 and TRBJ2-5, with D possibly TRBD1 on 6 matching bases. The CDR3 has 15 residues. V was shortened by 0 bases and J by 4 bases, with 12 bases between the two germline ends. Germline-derived CDR1 and CDR2 are LNHNV and YYDKDF (reference sequence).

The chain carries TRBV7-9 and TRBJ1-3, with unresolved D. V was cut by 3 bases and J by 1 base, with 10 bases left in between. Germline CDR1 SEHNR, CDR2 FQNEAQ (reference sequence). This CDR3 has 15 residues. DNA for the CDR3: TGTGCCAGCAGCTTCGGTTTTAGATCTGGAAACACCATATATTTT. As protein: CASSFGFRSGNTIYF. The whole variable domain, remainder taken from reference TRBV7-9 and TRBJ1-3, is DTGVSQNPRHKITKRGQNVTFRCDPISEHNRLYWYRQTLGQGPEFLTYFQNEAQLEKSRLLSDRFSAERPKGSFSTLEIQRTEQGDSAMYLCASSFGFRSGNTIYFGEGSWLTVV.

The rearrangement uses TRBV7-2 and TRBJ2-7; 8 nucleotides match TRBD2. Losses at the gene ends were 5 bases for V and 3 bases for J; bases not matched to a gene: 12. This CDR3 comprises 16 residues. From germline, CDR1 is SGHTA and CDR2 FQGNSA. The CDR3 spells CASSQSLAGNVYEQYF. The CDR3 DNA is TGTGCCAGCAGCCAGTCCTTAGCGGGGAACGTCTACGAGCAGTACTTC.

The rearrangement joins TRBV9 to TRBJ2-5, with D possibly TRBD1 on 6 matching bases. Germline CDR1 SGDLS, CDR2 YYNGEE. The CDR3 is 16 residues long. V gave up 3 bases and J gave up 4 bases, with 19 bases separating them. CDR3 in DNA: TGTGCCAGCAGCGCAGCCGGGACACTGCAGCCAGAGACCCAGTACTTC. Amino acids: CASSAAGTLQPETQYF.

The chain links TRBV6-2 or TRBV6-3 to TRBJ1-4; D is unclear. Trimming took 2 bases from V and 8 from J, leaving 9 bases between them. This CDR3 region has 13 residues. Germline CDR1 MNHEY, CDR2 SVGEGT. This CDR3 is CASSYRSGEKLFF. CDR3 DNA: TGTGCCAGCAGTTACCGCTCCGGAGAAAAACTGTTTTTT.

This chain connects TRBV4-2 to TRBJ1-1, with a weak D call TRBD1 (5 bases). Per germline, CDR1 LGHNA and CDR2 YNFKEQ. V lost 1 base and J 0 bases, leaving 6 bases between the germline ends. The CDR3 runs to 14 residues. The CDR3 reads CASSQGGVNTEAFF. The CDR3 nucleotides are TGTGCCAGCAGCCAAGGGGGGGTGAACACTGAAGCTTTCTTT.

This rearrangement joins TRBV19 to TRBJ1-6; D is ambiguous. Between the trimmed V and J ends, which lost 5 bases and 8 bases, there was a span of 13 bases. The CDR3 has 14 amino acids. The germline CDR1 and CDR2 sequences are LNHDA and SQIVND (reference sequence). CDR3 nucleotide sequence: TGTGCCAGTAGTTCACAGAGCGGCGATTCACCCCTCCACTTT. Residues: CASSSQSGDSPLHF.

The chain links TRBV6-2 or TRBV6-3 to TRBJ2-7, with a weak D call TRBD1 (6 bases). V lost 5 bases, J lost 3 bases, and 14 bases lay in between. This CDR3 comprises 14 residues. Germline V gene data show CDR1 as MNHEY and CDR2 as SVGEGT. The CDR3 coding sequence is TGTGCCAGCAGTACAGGGAGCTATAACTACGAGCAGTACTTC. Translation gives CASSTGSYNYEQYF.

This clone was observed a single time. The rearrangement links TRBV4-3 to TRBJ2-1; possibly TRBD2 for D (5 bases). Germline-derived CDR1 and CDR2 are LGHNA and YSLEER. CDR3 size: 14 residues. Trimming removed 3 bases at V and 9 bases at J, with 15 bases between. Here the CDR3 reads CASSQDWRSVEQFF. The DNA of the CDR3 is TGCGCCAGCAGCCAGGACTGGAGGAGTGTTGAGCAGTTCTTC.

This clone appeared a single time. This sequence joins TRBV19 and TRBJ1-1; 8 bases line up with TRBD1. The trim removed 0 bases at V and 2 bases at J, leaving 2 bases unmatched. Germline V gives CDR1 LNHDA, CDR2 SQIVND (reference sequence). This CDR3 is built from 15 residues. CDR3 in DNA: TGTGCCAGTAGTATAGATCAGGGGGCAAACACTGAAGCTTTCTTT. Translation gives CASSIDQGANTEAFF.

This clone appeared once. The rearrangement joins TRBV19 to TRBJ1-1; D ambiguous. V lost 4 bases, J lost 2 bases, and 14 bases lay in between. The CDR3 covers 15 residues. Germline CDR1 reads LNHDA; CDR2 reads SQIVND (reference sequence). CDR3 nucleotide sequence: TGTGCCAGTAGTAGGAGGGCAGACCCTAACACTGAAGCTTTCTTT. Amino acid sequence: CASSRRADPNTEAFF. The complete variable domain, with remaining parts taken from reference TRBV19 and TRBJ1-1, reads DGGITQSPKYLFRKEGQNVTLSCEQNLNHDAMYWYRQDPGQGLRLIYYSQIVNDFQKGDIAEGYSVSREKKESFPLTVTSAQKNPTAFYLCASSRRADPNTEAFFGQGTRLTVV.

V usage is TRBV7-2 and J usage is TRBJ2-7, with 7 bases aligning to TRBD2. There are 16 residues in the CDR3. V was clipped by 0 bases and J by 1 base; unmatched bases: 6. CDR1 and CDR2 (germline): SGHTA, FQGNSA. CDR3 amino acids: CASSLALSGGSYEQYF. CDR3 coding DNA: TGTGCCAGCAGCTTAGCGTTGTCGGGGGGATCCTACGAGCAGTACTTC.

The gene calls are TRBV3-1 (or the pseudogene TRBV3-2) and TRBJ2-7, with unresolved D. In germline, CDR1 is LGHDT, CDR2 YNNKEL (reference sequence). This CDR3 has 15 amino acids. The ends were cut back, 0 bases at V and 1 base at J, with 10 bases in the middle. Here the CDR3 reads CASSQDLTGSYEQYF. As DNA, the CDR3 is TGTGCCAGCAGCCAAGATCTCACGGGTTCCTACGAGCAGTACTTC.